This T cell receptor beta chain was recorded in a study of blood T cell repertoires in COVID-19. About the research overall: Donors in the United States, Italy and Spain gave samples during acute or convalescent COVID-19. T cells, B-cell-depleted T cells, or PBMCs supplied cDNA or gDNA.

About this clone itself: At one of its ends the junction is not consistent with the germline gene, which may arise from a read error.

Authors' analysis steps: Using reference gene primer amplification, nucleated cell counts were estimated. Method: immunoSEQ multiplex PCR; TCRdb's copy keeps in-frame clones and lacks some. The D gene and trimming were derived from the DNA, and the V and J assignments and clone size from that table. The table records about 250,000 clones, approximately 83% of them present only once. From germline, CDR1 is MNHEY and CDR2 SVGAGI. This CDR3 contains 13 residues. This TCR came from a man aged 80 or over with acute or convalescent COVID-19. The sequenced sample was peripheral blood. The chain links TRBV6-5 to TRBJ2-5; D may be TRBD1 (6 bases). CDR3 sequence reads: CASSYGPQGLSDF. CDR3 coding DNA: TGTGCCAGCAGTTACGGGCCTCAGGGGCTGTCGGACTTC.